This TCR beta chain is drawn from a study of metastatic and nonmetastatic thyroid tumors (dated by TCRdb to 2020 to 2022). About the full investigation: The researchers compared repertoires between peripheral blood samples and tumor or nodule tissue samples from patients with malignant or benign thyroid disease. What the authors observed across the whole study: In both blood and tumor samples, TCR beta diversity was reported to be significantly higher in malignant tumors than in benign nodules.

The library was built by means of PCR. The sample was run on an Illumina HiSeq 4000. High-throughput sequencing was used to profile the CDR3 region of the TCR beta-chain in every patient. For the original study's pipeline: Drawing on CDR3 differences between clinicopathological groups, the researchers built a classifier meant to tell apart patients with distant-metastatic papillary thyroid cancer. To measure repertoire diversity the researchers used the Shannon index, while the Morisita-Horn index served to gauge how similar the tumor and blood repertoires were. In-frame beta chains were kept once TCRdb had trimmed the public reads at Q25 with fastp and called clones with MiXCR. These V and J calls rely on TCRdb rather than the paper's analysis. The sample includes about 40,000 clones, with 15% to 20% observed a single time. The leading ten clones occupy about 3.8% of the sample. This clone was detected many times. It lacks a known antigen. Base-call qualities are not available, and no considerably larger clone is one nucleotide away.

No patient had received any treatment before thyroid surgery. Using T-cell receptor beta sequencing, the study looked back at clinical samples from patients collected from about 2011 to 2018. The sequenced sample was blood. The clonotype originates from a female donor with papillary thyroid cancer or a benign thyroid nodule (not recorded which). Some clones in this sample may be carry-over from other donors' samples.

The sequenced DNA is TGTGCCAGCACCATCGGGACTCCCTCCACCGGGGAGCTGTTTTTT. Translated, this gives CASTIGTPSTGELFF. The chain was built from TRBV27 and TRBJ2-2; TRBD2 is possibly the D segment (6 matching bases). Deletion took 7 bases off V and 4 bases off J, with a span of 16 bases between the germline ends. Taken from cysteine to phenylalanine, the CDR3 has 15 residues. Of the read, only the CDR3 DNA is kept; its 45 bases are in frame from base 1. CDR1 and CDR2 are read off the germline V gene (reference sequence) as MNHEY and SMNVEV.